This T cell receptor (beta chain) came from a study of T cell repertoires in cytomegalovirus infection. Looking at the study overall: Based on public TCR beta signatures, there were indications of CMV infection and of a matching HLA type. Whole-study findings and limits: The ex vivo response showed dominance by HLA-C-restricted CMV-specific TCR beta clonotypes.

This clonotype was picked up many times. The antigen is unknown. CDR1 MGHRA and CDR2 YSYEKL come from the germline V gene. V gave up 3 bases and J gave up 8 bases; unmatched junction bases: 10. The CDR3 consists of 15 residues. One entry per CDR3 protein, called by TCRdb with MiXCR from the reads. The repertoire holds more than 85,000 distinct CDR3 sequences, with around 31% as singletons. V usage is TRBV4-1 and J usage is TRBJ1-3; 7 positions agree with TRBD1. This receptor was identified in a human donor in good health (CMV status not recorded). Some clones in this sample may be carry-over from other donors' samples. The sequences come from CD8+ T cells from cultured PBMCs, collected from culture after CMV antigen stimulation. The CDR3 DNA reads as TGCGCCAGCAGCCACGGACAGGCAGAGGGGCACACCATATATTTT. Protein: CASSHGQAEGHTIYF.